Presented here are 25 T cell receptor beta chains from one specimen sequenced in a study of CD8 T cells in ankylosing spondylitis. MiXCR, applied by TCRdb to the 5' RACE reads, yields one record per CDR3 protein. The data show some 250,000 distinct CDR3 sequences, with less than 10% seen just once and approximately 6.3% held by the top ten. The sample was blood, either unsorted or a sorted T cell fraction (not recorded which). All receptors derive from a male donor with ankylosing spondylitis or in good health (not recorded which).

In nucleotides, the CDR3 is TGTGCCAGCTCACCGAAAATAGACAGTACCGGGGAGCTGTTTTTT. This sequence encodes CASSPKIDSTGELFF. This chain connects TRBV18 to TRBJ2-2; tentative D call: TRBD1 (5 bases). The CDR3 loop spans 15 amino acids. V lost 3 bases and J 5 bases, leaving 13 bases between the germline ends. From germline, CDR1 is KGHSH and CDR2 LQKENI.

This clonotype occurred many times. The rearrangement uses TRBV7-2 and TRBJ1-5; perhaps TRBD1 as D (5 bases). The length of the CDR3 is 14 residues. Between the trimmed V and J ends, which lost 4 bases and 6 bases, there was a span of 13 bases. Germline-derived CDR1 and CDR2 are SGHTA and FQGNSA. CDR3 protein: CASSSYGASQPQHF. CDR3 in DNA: TGTGCCAGCAGCTCTTATGGGGCGAGTCAGCCCCAGCATTTT.

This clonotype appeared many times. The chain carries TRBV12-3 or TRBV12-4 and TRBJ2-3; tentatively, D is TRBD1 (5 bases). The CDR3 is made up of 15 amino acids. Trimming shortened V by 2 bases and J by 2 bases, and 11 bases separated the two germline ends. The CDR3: CASSLIVGVTDTQYF. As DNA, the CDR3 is TGTGCCAGCAGTTTAATTGTAGGGGTCACAGATACGCAGTATTTT.

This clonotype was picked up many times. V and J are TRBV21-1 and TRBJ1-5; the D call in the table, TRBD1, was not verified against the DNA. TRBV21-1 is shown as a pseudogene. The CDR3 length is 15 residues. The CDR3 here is CASSTPGGSNQPQHF. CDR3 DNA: TGTGCCAGCAGCACTCCCGGGGGTAGCAATCAGCCCCAGCATTTT.

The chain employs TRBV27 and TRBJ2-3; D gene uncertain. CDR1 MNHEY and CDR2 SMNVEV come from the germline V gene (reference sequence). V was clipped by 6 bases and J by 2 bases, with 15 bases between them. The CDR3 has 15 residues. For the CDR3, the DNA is TGTGCCAGCAGCTCCCGGGCTGAGGTCACAGATACGCAGTATTTT. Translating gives CASSSRAEVTDTQYF.

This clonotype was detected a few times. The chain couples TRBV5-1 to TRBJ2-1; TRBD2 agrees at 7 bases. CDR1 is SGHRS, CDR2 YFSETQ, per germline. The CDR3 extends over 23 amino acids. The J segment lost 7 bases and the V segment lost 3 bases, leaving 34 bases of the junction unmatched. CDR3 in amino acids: CASSWPLSGQGQTGGSARNEQFF. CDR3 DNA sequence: TGCGCCAGCAGCTGGCCTCTGTCAGGGCAGGGTCAAACGGGCGGGAGTGCCCGAAATGAGCAGTTCTTC.

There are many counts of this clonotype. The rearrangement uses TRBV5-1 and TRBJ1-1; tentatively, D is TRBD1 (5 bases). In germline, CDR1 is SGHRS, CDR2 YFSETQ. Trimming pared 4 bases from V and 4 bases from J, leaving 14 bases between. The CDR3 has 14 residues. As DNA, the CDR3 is TGCGCCAGCAGCCCGGGGGGACGGGGCACTGAAGCTTTCTTT. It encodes CASSPGGRGTEAFF.

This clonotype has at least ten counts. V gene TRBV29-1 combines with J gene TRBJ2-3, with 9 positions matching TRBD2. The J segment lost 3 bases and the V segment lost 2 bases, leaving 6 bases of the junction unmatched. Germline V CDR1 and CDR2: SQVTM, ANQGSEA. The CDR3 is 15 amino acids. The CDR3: CSVEPPSGATDTQYF. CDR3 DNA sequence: TGCAGCGTTGAACCCCCTAGCGGGGCAACAGATACGCAGTATTTT.

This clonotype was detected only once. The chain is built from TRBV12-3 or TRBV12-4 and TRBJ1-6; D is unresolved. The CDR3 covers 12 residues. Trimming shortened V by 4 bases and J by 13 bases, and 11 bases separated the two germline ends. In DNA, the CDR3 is TGTGCCAGCAGTTCTTACCCGGAGCCCCTCCACTTT. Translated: CASSSYPEPLHF.

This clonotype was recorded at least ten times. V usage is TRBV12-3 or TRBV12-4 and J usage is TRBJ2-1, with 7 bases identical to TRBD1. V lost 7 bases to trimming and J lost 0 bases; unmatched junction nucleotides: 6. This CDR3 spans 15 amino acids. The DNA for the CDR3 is TGTGCCAGCACTCCAGGGGGAAGCTCCTACAATGAGCAGTTCTTC. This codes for CASTPGGSSYNEQFF.

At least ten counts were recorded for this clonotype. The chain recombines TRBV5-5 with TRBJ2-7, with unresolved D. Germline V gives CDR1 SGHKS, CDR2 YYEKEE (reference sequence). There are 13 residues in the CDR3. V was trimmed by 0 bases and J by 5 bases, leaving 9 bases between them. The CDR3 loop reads CASSLAVENEQYF. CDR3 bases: TGTGCCAGCAGCTTGGCGGTAGAGAACGAGCAGTACTTC.

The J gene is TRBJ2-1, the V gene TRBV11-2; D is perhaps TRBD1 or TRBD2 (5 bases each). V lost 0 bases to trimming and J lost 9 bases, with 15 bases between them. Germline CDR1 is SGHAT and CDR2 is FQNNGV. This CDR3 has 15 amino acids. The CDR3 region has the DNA TGTGCCAGCAGCTTAGATCTGGCCAGGGACGTTGAGCAGTTCTTC. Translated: CASSLDLARDVEQFF.

CDR3 bases: TGCGCCAGCAGCCCTCACGACGGGTACCCGGGACTAGCGGAAGATACGCAGTATTTT. Its translation: CASSPHDGYPGLAEDTQYF. This chain uses TRBV4-3 with TRBJ2-3; 11 bases match TRBD2. CDR3 size: 19 residues. Germline V gene data show CDR1 as LGHNA and CDR2 as YSLEER. V was pared by 4 bases and J by 5 bases, with 17 bases of the junction left unmatched.

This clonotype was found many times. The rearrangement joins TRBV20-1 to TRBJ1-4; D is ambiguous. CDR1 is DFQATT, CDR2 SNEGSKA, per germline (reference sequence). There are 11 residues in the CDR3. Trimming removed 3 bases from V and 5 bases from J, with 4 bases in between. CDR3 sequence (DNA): TGCAGTGCTAGGTCCAATGAAAAACTGTTTTTT. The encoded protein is CSARSNEKLFF.

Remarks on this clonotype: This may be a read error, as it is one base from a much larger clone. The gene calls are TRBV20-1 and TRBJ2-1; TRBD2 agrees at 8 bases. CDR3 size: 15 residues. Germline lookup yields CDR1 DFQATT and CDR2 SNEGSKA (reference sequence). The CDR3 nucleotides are TGCTGTGCTGCGACTAGCGAACGGGTTTATAATGAGCAGTTCTTC. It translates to CCAATSERVYNEQFF.

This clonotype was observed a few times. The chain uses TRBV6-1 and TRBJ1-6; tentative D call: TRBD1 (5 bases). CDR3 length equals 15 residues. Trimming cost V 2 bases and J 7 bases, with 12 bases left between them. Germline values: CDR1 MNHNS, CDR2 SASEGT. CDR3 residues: CASSERGEGNSPLHF. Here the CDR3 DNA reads TGTGCCAGCAGTGAAAGGGGAGAGGGGAATTCACCCCTCCACTTT.

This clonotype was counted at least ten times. CDR3 residues: CASGFSGANVLTF. In nucleotides, the CDR3 is TGTGCCAGCGGGTTCTCTGGGGCCAACGTCCTGACTTTC. V and J are TRBV6-2 or TRBV6-3 and TRBJ2-6, with D unresolved. Deletions cut 8 bases from V and 0 bases from J, with 5 bases between. The germline V gene has CDR1 MNHEY and CDR2 SVGEGT. The CDR3 spans 13 residues.

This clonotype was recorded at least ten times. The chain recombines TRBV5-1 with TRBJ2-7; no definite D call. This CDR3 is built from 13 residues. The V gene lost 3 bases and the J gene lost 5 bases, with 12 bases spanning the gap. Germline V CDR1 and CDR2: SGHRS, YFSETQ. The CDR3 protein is CASSSGYFHEQYF. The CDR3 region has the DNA TGCGCCAGCAGCTCAGGATATTTCCACGAGCAGTACTTC.

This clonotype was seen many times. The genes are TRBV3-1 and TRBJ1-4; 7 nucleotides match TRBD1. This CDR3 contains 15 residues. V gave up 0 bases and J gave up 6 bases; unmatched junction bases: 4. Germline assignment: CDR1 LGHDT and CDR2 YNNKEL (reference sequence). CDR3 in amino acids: CASSQDFRGDEKLFF. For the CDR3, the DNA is TGTGCCAGCAGCCAAGATTTCAGGGGGGATGAAAAACTGTTTTTT.

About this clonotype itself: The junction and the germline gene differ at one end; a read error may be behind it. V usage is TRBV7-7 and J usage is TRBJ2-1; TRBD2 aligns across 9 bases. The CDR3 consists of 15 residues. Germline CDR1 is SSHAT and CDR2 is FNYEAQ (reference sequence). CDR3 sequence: CASSFSGRLIDEQFF. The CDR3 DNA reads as TGTGCTAGCAGCTTTAGCGGGAGACTCATCGATGAGCAGTTCTTC.

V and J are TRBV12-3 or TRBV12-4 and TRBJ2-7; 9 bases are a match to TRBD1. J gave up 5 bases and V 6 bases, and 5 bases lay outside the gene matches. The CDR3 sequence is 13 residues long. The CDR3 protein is CASSRDRANEQYF. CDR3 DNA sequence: TGTGCCAGCAGCCGGGACAGGGCCAACGAGCAGTACTTC.

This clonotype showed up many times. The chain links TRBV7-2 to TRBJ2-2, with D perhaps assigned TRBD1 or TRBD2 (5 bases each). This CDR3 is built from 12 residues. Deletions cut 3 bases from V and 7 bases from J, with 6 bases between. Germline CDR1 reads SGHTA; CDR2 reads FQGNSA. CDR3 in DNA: TGTGCCAGCAGCTTGGGGGTCGGGGAGCTGTTTTTT. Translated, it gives CASSLGVGELFF.

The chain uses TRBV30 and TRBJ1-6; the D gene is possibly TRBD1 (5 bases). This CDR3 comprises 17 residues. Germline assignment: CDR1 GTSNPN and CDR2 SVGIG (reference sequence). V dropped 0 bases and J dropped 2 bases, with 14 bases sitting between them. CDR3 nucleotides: TGTGCCTGGAGTGTTCTTGGCGGGACGGCCTATAATTCACCCCTCCACTTT. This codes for CAWSVLGGTAYNSPLHF.

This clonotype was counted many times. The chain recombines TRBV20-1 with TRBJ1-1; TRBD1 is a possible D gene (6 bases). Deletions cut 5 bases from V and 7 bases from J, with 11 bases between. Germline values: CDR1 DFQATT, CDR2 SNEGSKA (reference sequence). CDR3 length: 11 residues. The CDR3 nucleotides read TGCAGTGCTGGGAGCAGGGGTGAAGCTTTCTTT. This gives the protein CSAGSRGEAFF.

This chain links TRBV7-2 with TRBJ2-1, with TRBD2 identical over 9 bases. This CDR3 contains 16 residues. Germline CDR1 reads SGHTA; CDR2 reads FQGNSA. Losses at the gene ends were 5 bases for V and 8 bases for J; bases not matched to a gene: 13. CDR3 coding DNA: TGTGCCAGCAGCGCCCTAGGTAGCGGGAGTTTCGATGAGCAGTTCTTC. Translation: CASSALGSGSFDEQFF.